Listed below are T cell receptor beta chains from one sample, sequenced in a study of T cells in Graves' hyperthyroidism and ophthalmopathy. TCRdb independently ran MiXCR on the multiplex PCR reads; one entry per CDR3 protein. This table holds roughly 420,000 distinct CDR3 sequences, 15% to 18% found once. The sample taken for sequencing was blood. These TCRs come from a woman aged 18-29 years with Graves' hyperthyroidism. Both conserved end residues are part of each CDR3. The D gene is left open where the match is weak. Some rows mark clone size as missing; the rest say once, few, many or name a class of expanded clone.

V	J	size	D	CDR3	DNA
TRBV20-1	TRBJ2-7	few	-	CSAPGGVAEQYF	TGCAGTGCTCCCGGCGGGGTGGCCGAGCAGTACTTC
TRBV19	TRBJ2-3	many	TRBD2	CASSIVAGGPDTQYF	TGTGCCAGTAGTATAGTAGCGGGGGGCCCGGATACGCAGTATTTT
TRBV19	TRBJ2-5	-	-	CASGGTAPSTQYF	TGTGCCAGTGGGGGGACGGCCCCAAGTACCCAGTACTTC
TRBV29-1	TRBJ2-1	many	TRBD2	CSDRTSGTSDEQFF	TGCAGCGATCGGACTAGCGGGACCTCGGATGAGCAGTTCTTC
TRBV10-3	TRBJ1-5	many	TRBD1	CAISEAIGTGTQPQHF	TGTGCCATCAGTGAGGCGATTGGGACAGGGACTCAGCCCCAGCATTTT
TRBV28	TRBJ2-7	many	-	CASSLSQGYEQYF	TGTGCCAGCAGTCTATCCCAGGGCTACGAGCAGTACTTC
TRBV13	TRBJ1-2	many	-	CASSRRRDPRADGYTF	TGTGCCAGCAGCCGAAGGCGGGACCCTAGGGCGGACGGCTACACCTTC
TRBV7-9	TRBJ1-6	few	TRBD1	CASSSYRGPKYNSPLHF	TGTGCCAGCAGCTCGTACAGGGGGCCGAAATATAATTCACCCCTCCACTTT
TRBV5-1	TRBJ2-7	-	-	CASRRDTGSYEQYF	TGCGCCAGCAGGCGGGATACGGGCTCCTACGAGCAGTACTTC
TRBV19	TRBJ2-1	-	TRBD1	CASSMDRGWNEQFF	TGTGCCAGTAGTATGGACAGGGGGTGGAATGAGCAGTTCTTC
TRBV12-3/TRBV12-4	TRBJ1-5	once	-	CASRRRDTSNQPQHF	TGTGCCAGCAGGCGCCGGGATACGAGCAATCAGCCCCAGCATTTT
TRBV6-4	TRBJ2-1	-	-	CASTRDAQGGEQFF	TGTGCCAGCACCCGGGATGCTCAGGGAGGTGAGCAGTTCTTC
TRBV18	TRBJ2-2	many	-	CASPITGELFF	TGTGCCAGCCCTATCACCGGGGAGCTGTTTTTT
TRBV19	TRBJ2-1	-	TRBD2	CASSIRRESNEQFF	TGTGCCAGTAGTATTAGGCGGGAGAGCAATGAGCAGTTCTTC
TRBV2	TRBJ2-2	many	-	CASKETANTGELFF	TGTGCCAGCAAGGAGACTGCGAACACCGGGGAGCTGTTTTTT
TRBV7-9	TRBJ2-1	-	TRBD2	CASSLAGGGLAGEVGDEQFF	TGTGCCAGCAGCTTAGCGGGGGGGGGACTAGCGGGAGAAGTAGGTGATGAGCAGTTCTTC
TRBV24-1	TRBJ2-2	many	-	CATSSGTSNTGELFF	TGTGCCACCAGCTCCGGGACATCGAACACCGGGGAGCTGTTTTTT
TRBV10-3	TRBJ2-7	once	-	CAISGAGRGPNEQYF	TGTGCCATCAGTGGGGCGGGACGGGGGCCGAACGAGCAGTACTTC
TRBV12-3/TRBV12-4	TRBJ2-2	many	-	CASSYTTANTGELFF	TGTGCCAGCAGTTACACGACAGCGAACACCGGGGAGCTGTTTTTT
TRBV6-1	TRBJ1-5	many	TRBD1	CASSNYRGYQPQHF	TGTGCCAGCAGTAATTACAGGGGGTATCAGCCCCAGCATTTT
TRBV20-1	TRBJ2-1	many	TRBD2	CSARDRAGANNEQFF	TGCAGTGCTAGGGACCGAGCGGGAGCAAACAATGAGCAGTTCTTC
TRBV5-1	TRBJ1-2	-	-	CASGSGGGGYTF	TGCGCCAGCGGCTCGGGGGGCGGTGGCTACACCTTC
TRBV27	TRBJ2-7	-	-	CASSPPGWHEQYF	TGTGCCAGCAGCCCCCCTGGATGGCACGAGCAGTACTTC
TRBV5-4	TRBJ1-4	few	-	CASSLNSGQHNEKLFF	TGTGCCAGCAGCTTAAATTCCGGACAACATAATGAAAAACTGTTTTTT
TRBV6-5	TRBJ2-2	few	TRBD2	CASSYGGAGGGYTGELFF	TGTGCCAGCAGTTACGGGGGAGCGGGAGGGGGATATACCGGGGAGCTGTTTTTT
TRBV2	TRBJ2-3	many	TRBD2	CASRHTTSESTDTQYF	TGTGCCAGCAGGCACACAACTAGCGAGAGCACAGATACGCAGTATTTT
TRBV6-1	TRBJ1-2	many	-	CASSENGGNGYTF	TGTGCCAGCAGTGAAAATGGGGGGAATGGCTACACCTTC
TRBV3-1	TRBJ1-2	many	-	CASSQAPGVNYGYTF	TGTGCCAGCAGCCAAGCCCCGGGGGTTAACTATGGCTACACCTTC
TRBV7-8	TRBJ2-3	few	-	CASSLVNARSATDTQYF	TGTGCCAGCAGCTTAGTTAATGCAAGGTCAGCGACAGATACGCAGTATTTT
TRBV30	TRBJ2-3	many	-	CAWSAGGGGPYPTDTQYF	TGTGCCTGGAGCGCCGGAGGTGGGGGGCCCTATCCCACAGATACGCAGTATTTT